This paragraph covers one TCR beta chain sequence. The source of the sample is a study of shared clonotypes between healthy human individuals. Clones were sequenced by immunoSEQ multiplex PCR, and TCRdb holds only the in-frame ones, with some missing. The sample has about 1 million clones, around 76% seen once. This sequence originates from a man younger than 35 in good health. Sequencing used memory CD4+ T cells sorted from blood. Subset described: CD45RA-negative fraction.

This CDR3 reads CASRKSYEQYF. CDR3 DNA: TGTGCCAGCAGGAAGAGCTACGAGCAGTACTTC. V is TRBV6-5 and J is TRBJ2-7; the D is unclear. This CDR3 has 11 residues. Trimming took 6 bases from V and 3 from J, leaving 6 bases between them. Germline CDR1 is MNHEY and CDR2 is SVGAGI.